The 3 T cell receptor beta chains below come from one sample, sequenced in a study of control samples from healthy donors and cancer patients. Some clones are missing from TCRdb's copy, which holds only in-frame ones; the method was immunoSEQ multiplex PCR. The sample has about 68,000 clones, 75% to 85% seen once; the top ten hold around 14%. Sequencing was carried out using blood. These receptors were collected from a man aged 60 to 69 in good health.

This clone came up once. Here the CDR3 DNA reads TGTGCCAGCAGTTACGGGTCTAGCGGGAGGAGAAATGAGCAGTTCTTC. This sequence encodes CASSYGSSGRRNEQFF. The V gene is TRBV6-2 or TRBV6-3, the J gene TRBJ2-1; 11 bases map to TRBD2. Trimming took 2 bases from V and 7 from J; bases not matched to a gene: 7. Germline V CDR1 and CDR2: MNHEY, SVGEGT. This CDR3 has 16 residues.

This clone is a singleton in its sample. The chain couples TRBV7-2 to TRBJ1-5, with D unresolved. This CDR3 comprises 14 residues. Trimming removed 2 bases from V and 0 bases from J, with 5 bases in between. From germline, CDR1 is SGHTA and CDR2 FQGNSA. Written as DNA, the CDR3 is TGTGCCAGCAGCTTAACCCGTAGCAATCAGCCCCAGCATTTT. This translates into CASSLTRSNQPQHF.

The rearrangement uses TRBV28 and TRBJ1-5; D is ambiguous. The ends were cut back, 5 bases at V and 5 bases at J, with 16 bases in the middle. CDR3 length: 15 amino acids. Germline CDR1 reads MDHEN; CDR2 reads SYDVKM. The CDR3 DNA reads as TGTGCCAGCAGTCCGCTGGCTATTCGGCATCAGCCCCAGCATTTT. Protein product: CASSPLAIRHQPQHF.